A selection of T cell receptor beta chains follows, all from one sample in a study of T cell repertoires in cytomegalovirus infection. TCRdb used MiXCR to reprocess the reads, holding one entry per CDR3 protein. The profile shows under 200,000 distinct CDR3 sequences, roughly 9.8% of them singletons. Sequencing was done on a sample of PBMCs. These receptors came from a human donor in good health (CMV status not recorded). Some clones in this sample may be carry-over from other donors' samples. CDR3s include the opening cysteine and the closing phenylalanine or tryptophan. The D gene is left open where the match is weak. Clone size is not always given. Where it is, it says once, few, many or a class for expanded clones.

d_gene,v_gene,abundance,j_gene,CDR3aa,CDR3nt
NA,TRBV28,few,TRBJ1-1,CASGRLGMSTEAFF,TGTGCCAGCGGGCGGTTAGGGATGAGCACTGAAGCTTTCTTT
NA,TRBV4-1,few,TRBJ1-1,CASSYSSTASTEAFF,TGCGCCAGCAGCTATTCCTCAACGGCATCCACTGAAGCTTTCTTT
TRBD1,TRBV9,NA,TRBJ1-1,CASSVGGGTGGKNTEAFF,TGTGCCAGCAGCGTAGGGGGGGGGACAGGGGGAAAGAACACTGAAGCTTTCTTT
TRBD1,TRBV6-1,many,TRBJ2-6,CASRKGQSSGANVLTF,TGTGCCAGCAGAAAGGGACAGAGCTCTGGGGCCAACGTCCTGACTTTC
NA,TRBV12-3/TRBV12-4,NA,TRBJ1-1,CASGGAVGAVNTEAFF,TGTGCCAGCGGGGGAGCGGTAGGAGCGGTGAACACTGAAGCTTTCTTT
NA,TRBV29-1,NA,TRBJ2-3,CSVVAVRSTDTQYF,TGCAGCGTTGTGGCGGTCAGGAGCACAGATACGCAGTATTTT
NA,TRBV2,few,TRBJ2-5,CASSERTLKETQYF,TGTGCCAGCAGTGAAAGGACATTGAAAGAGACCCAGTACTTC
TRBD1,TRBV12-3/TRBV12-4,many,TRBJ1-2,CASSSRGQSYGYTF,TGTGCCAGCAGCTCAAGGGGACAGTCATATGGCTACACCTTC
TRBD1,TRBV7-3,many,TRBJ2-7,CASSLTGAYEQYF,TGTGCCAGCAGCTTGACAGGGGCCTACGAGCAGTACTTC
TRBD1,TRBV4-3,NA,TRBJ1-2,CASSQARDRDGYTF,TGCGCCAGCAGCCAAGCCCGGGACAGGGATGGCTACACCTTC
NA,TRBV18,many,TRBJ2-3,CASSPARRTDTQYF,TGTGCCAGCTCACCGGCAAGGCGCACAGATACGCAGTATTTT
NA,TRBV7-2,many,TRBJ2-5,CASSLLGETQYF,TGTGCCAGCAGCCTCTTAGGAGAGACCCAGTACTTC
NA,TRBV20-1,few,TRBJ2-7,CSAIPENSYEQYF,TGCAGTGCTATCCCTGAAAATTCCTACGAGCAGTACTTC
TRBD2,TRBV7-3,many,TRBJ2-3,CASSIRAERGDTQYF,TGTGCCAGCAGCATTCGAGCGGAGCGGGGAGATACGCAGTATTTT
NA,TRBV14,many,TRBJ2-7,CASSQVGREQYF,TGTGCCAGCAGCCAAGTAGGGAGGGAGCAGTACTTC
TRBD1,TRBV7-2,many,TRBJ2-6,CASSARTGANSGANVLTF,TGTGCCAGCAGCGCCAGGACAGGGGCAAACTCTGGGGCCAACGTCCTGACTTTC
NA,TRBV11-2,NA,TRBJ2-5,CASSPPPRSETQYF,TGTGCCAGCAGCCCCCCCCCCCGATCAGAGACCCAGTACTTC
NA,TRBV7-2,many,TRBJ1-1,CASSLTYTTEAFF,TGTGCCAGCAGCTTGACGTACACCACTGAAGCTTTCTTT
NA,TRBV28,NA,TRBJ1-2,CASSFPTGSNYGYTF,TGTGCCAGCAGTTTTCCGACGGGTTCTAACTATGGCTACACCTTC
NA,TRBV7-6,many,TRBJ1-1,CASSLTALNTEAFF,TGTGCCAGCAGCTTAACAGCCTTGAACACTGAAGCTTTCTTT
NA,TRBV6-2/TRBV6-3,NA,TRBJ2-2,CASSYVGLGTGELFF,TGTGCCAGCAGTTACGTCGGGTTGGGGACCGGGGAGCTGTTTTTT
NA,TRBV11-2,many,TRBJ2-3,CASSLEPHMDTQYF,TGTGCCAGCAGCTTAGAACCTCATATGGATACGCAGTATTTT
TRBD1,TRBV12-5,few,TRBJ2-1,CASAPGQGFNEQFF,TGTGCTAGTGCCCCGGGACAGGGATTCAATGAGCAGTTCTTC
TRBD1,TRBV4-1,few,TRBJ1-5,CASSPFGTVVHQPQHF,TGCGCCAGCAGCCCATTCGGGACAGTTGTTCATCAGCCCCAGCATTTT
TRBD1,TRBV7-2,many,TRBJ1-6,CASSLFTGDAVSYNSPLHF,TGTGCCAGCAGCTTATTTACAGGGGACGCCGTCTCCTATAATTCACCCCTCCACTTT
TRBD1,TRBV29-1,many,TRBJ1-4,CSVTGTGVEKLFF,TGCAGCGTGACCGGGACAGGGGTCGAAAAACTGTTTTTT
TRBD2,TRBV2,few,TRBJ2-1,CASSERWEGRDEQFF,TGTGCCAGCAGTGAAAGGTGGGAGGGCCGCGATGAGCAGTTCTTC
TRBD1,TRBV10-3,NA,TRBJ2-7,CAIRSGDRGAEQYF,TGTGCCATCAGGTCGGGGGACAGGGGGGCCGAGCAGTACTTC
NA,TRBV7-3,many,TRBJ2-1,CASSLIGNRPYNEQFF,TGTGCCAGCAGCTTAATCGGGAACAGACCCTACAATGAGCAGTTCTTC
NA,TRBV20-1,NA,TRBJ2-2,CSARGWGRDTGELFF,TGCAGTGCTAGAGGTTGGGGACGGGACACCGGGGAGCTGTTTTTT
TRBD2,TRBV4-2,few,TRBJ2-1,CASSQFLAGAGEQFF,TGTGCCAGCAGCCAATTTCTAGCGGGAGCCGGGGAGCAGTTCTTC
NA,TRBV29-1,NA,TRBJ2-5,CSLGGAAKETQYF,TGCAGTTTAGGGGGAGCGGCCAAAGAGACCCAGTACTTC
NA,TRBV28,NA,TRBJ1-2,CATRYYGYTF,TGTGCCACCCGGTACTATGGCTACACCTTC
TRBD1,TRBV7-9,many,TRBJ1-2,CASSLGTGRGYTF,TGTGCCAGCAGCTTGGGGACAGGGAGAGGCTACACCTTC
TRBD1,TRBV2,many,TRBJ1-2,CASSEDRGLGYTF,TGTGCCAGCAGTGAGGACAGGGGGCTAGGCTACACCTTC
TRBD2,TRBV6-1,NA,TRBJ2-3,CASSLAGEGTDTQYF,TGTGCCAGCAGCTTAGCGGGAGAAGGAACGGATACGCAGTATTTT
TRBD1,TRBV6-2/TRBV6-3,NA,TRBJ1-2,CASSHGQDKPNYGYTF,TGTGCCAGCAGTCACGGACAGGACAAACCGAACTATGGCTACACCTTC
NA,TRBV27,NA,TRBJ1-6,CASSLLTGSYSPLHF,TGTGCCAGCAGTTTACTCACAGGGAGCTATTCACCCCTCCACTTT
TRBD2,TRBV27,few,TRBJ2-7,CASGRLAGDTYEQYF,TGTGCCAGCGGTCGACTAGCGGGGGATACGTACGAGCAGTACTTC
NA,TRBV6-2/TRBV6-3,many,TRBJ1-1,CASRGPTGSEAFF,TGTGCCAGCAGAGGCCCGACAGGTTCAGAAGCTTTCTTT
NA,TRBV9,NA,TRBJ2-7,CASSVGQAASYEQYF,TGTGCCAGCAGCGTCGGTCAGGCCGCCTCCTACGAGCAGTACTTC
TRBD2,TRBV10-3,many,TRBJ2-3,CAISEEWRGGTDTQYF,TGTGCCATCAGTGAGGAGTGGCGGGGGGGCACAGATACGCAGTATTTT